This TCR beta chain was captured in a study of blood T cell repertoires in COVID-19. The wider study: Nucleic acid was either cDNA or gDNA, and it came from T cells, B-cell-depleted T cells, or PBMCs.

Germline lookup yields CDR1 LGHNT and CDR2 FRNRAP. Trimming at V came to 3 bases and at J to 6 bases, leaving 7 bases not matched to a gene. This CDR3 comprises 14 residues. Seattle patient enrollment occurred during active infection, with longitudinal follow-up thereafter. The table came from immunoSEQ multiplex PCR; TCRdb's copy has only in-frame clones and leaves some out. The table lists about 120,000 clones, almost 90% of them singletons, with 3.8% in the top ten. The origin of this receptor is a woman between 55 and 75 years old with COVID-19, enrolled during active disease. The chain couples TRBV12-5 to TRBJ2-7; 8 nucleotides align to TRBD2. Input material: peripheral blood. DNA of the CDR3: TGTGCTAGTGGTTTTTCGGGGGGGGCCACCGAGCAGTACTTC. Its translation is CASGFSGGATEQYF.